This is a list of T cell receptor beta chains from one sample in a study of blood T cell repertoires in COVID-19. TCRdb's table, derived via immunoSEQ multiplex PCR, lists solely in-frame clones and lacks some. The top ten hold 4.7% of the sample, which has roughly 260,000 clones, roughly 82% seen once. Sequenced: peripheral blood. Receptor source: a woman in her seventies with acute or convalescent COVID-19. CDR3s include the opening cysteine and the closing phenylalanine or tryptophan. Each record gives: V gene, clone size, J gene, D gene, CDR3 protein, CDR3 DNA. A D gene is named only where the DNA matches it firmly. Size values are once, few and many counts, or a class for expanded clones, and some rows have none.

V gene: TRBV11-2; clone size: -; J gene: TRBJ2-1; D gene: TRBD2; CDR3 protein: CASSLRSGSGGYNEQFF; CDR3 DNA: TGTGCCAGCAGCTTAAGGTCGGGTAGCGGGGGTTACAATGAGCAGTTCTTC
V gene: TRBV28; clone size: -; J gene: TRBJ2-3; D gene: -; CDR3 protein: CASNGRDTQYF; CDR3 DNA: TGTGCCAGCAATGGGAGGGATACGCAGTATTTT
V gene: TRBV19; clone size: -; J gene: TRBJ2-7; D gene: TRBD1; CDR3 protein: CASSIAKSETGAYEQYF; CDR3 DNA: TGTGCCAGTAGTATAGCCAAATCCGAGACAGGGGCCTACGAGCAGTACTTC
V gene: TRBV7-8; clone size: -; J gene: TRBJ1-2; D gene: -; CDR3 protein: CASSLRVVSSYGYTF; CDR3 DNA: TGTGCCAGCAGCTTACGGGTTGTGAGTAGCTATGGCTACACCTTC
V gene: TRBV28; clone size: -; J gene: TRBJ1-1; D gene: TRBD1; CDR3 protein: CASSLWDRGTTEAFF; CDR3 DNA: TGTGCCAGCAGTTTATGGGACAGGGGAACCACTGAAGCTTTCTTT
V gene: TRBV5-4; clone size: once; J gene: TRBJ1-1; D gene: -; CDR3 protein: CASSLAKTGNTEAFF; CDR3 DNA: TGTGCCAGCAGCTTGGCGAAAACAGGAAACACTGAAGCTTTCTTT
V gene: TRBV7-8; clone size: -; J gene: TRBJ1-1; D gene: TRBD1; CDR3 protein: CASTIGTANTEAFF; CDR3 DNA: TGTGCCAGCACCATAGGGACAGCTAACACTGAAGCTTTCTTT
V gene: TRBV5-4; clone size: -; J gene: TRBJ2-5; D gene: TRBD1; CDR3 protein: CASSSGQGGIETQYF; CDR3 DNA: TGTGCCAGCAGCTCGGGACAGGGGGGGATAGAGACCCAGTACTTC
V gene: TRBV12-3/TRBV12-4; clone size: few; J gene: TRBJ1-1; D gene: -; CDR3 protein: CASSSRITEAFF; CDR3 DNA: TGTGCCAGCAGTTCCAGGATCACTGAAGCTTTCTTT
V gene: TRBV18; clone size: -; J gene: TRBJ1-5; D gene: -; CDR3 protein: CASSQDSDNQPQHF; CDR3 DNA: TGTGCCAGCTCCCAGGACAGCGACAATCAGCCCCAGCATTTT
V gene: TRBV6-5; clone size: -; J gene: TRBJ1-1; D gene: -; CDR3 protein: CASSRPRELTEAFF; CDR3 DNA: TGTGCCAGCAGTCGTCCGAGGGAGCTAACTGAAGCTTTCTTT
V gene: TRBV14; clone size: many; J gene: TRBJ1-1; D gene: -; CDR3 protein: CASSLLQGASTEAFF; CDR3 DNA: TGTGCCAGCAGCCTACTACAGGGTGCCTCGACTGAAGCTTTCTTT
V gene: TRBV7-9; clone size: -; J gene: TRBJ1-5; D gene: -; CDR3 protein: CASSLSGNQPQHF; CDR3 DNA: TGTGCCAGCAGCCTCAGCGGTAATCAGCCCCAGCATTTT
V gene: TRBV7-9; clone size: -; J gene: TRBJ1-1; D gene: -; CDR3 protein: CASSFTQGTEAFF; CDR3 DNA: TGTGCCAGCAGCTTCACCCAGGGCACTGAAGCTTTCTTT
V gene: TRBV9; clone size: -; J gene: TRBJ1-2; D gene: -; CDR3 protein: CASSVRVDYGYTF; CDR3 DNA: TGTGCCAGCAGCGTGCGGGTCGATTATGGCTACACCTTC
V gene: TRBV19; clone size: few; J gene: TRBJ1-4; D gene: TRBD1; CDR3 protein: CASSIFGQVGEKLFF; CDR3 DNA: TGTGCCAGTAGTATCTTCGGACAGGTCGGGGAAAAACTGTTTTTT
V gene: TRBV15; clone size: -; J gene: TRBJ1-6; D gene: -; CDR3 protein: CATSRESPINSPLHF; CDR3 DNA: TGTGCCACCAGCAGGGAGTCGCCTATCAATTCACCCCTCCACTTT
V gene: TRBV7-2; clone size: few; J gene: TRBJ1-2; D gene: -; CDR3 protein: CASSRGGPKGTF; CDR3 DNA: TGTGCCAGCAGCCGGGGTGGGCCAAAGGGAACCTTC
V gene: TRBV6-2/TRBV6-3; clone size: -; J gene: TRBJ2-1; D gene: -; CDR3 protein: CASSLGAGEQFF; CDR3 DNA: TGTGCCAGCAGCTTGGGGGCCGGGGAGCAGTTCTTC
V gene: TRBV7-2; clone size: few; J gene: TRBJ2-5; D gene: -; CDR3 protein: CASSSTGRGETQYF; CDR3 DNA: TGTGCCAGCAGTTCAACTGGCAGGGGAGAGACCCAGTACTTC
V gene: TRBV10-3; clone size: -; J gene: TRBJ1-2; D gene: -; CDR3 protein: CAISESGNSMSGLTGYTF; CDR3 DNA: TGTGCCATCAGTGAGTCAGGGAATAGTATGTCAGGGTTGACTGGCTACACCTTC
V gene: TRBV4-3; clone size: -; J gene: TRBJ1-2; D gene: -; CDR3 protein: CASSQERLYGYTF; CDR3 DNA: TGCGCCAGCAGCCAAGAAAGACTATATGGCTACACCTTC
V gene: TRBV11-2; clone size: -; J gene: TRBJ2-7; D gene: TRBD1; CDR3 protein: CASSLQPGQPYEQYF; CDR3 DNA: TGTGCCAGCAGCTTGCAACCGGGACAGCCGTACGAGCAGTACTTC
V gene: TRBV2; clone size: many; J gene: TRBJ1-6; D gene: -; CDR3 protein: CASTPSGRNSPLHF; CDR3 DNA: TGTGCCAGCACCCCTTCAGGGAGGAATTCACCCCTCCACTTT
V gene: TRBV19; clone size: -; J gene: TRBJ1-1; D gene: TRBD1; CDR3 protein: CASRGYRGRTEAFF; CDR3 DNA: TGTGCCAGTAGGGGCTACAGGGGGCGAACTGAAGCTTTCTTT
V gene: TRBV7-2; clone size: -; J gene: TRBJ2-2; D gene: TRBD1; CDR3 protein: CANSLMTGLNTGELFF; CDR3 DNA: TGTGCCAACAGCTTAATGACAGGGCTGAACACCGGGGAGCTGTTTTTT
V gene: TRBV27; clone size: -; J gene: TRBJ1-1; D gene: -; CDR3 protein: CASSPGVKSTEAFF; CDR3 DNA: TGTGCCAGCAGTCCAGGGGTAAAGTCCACTGAAGCTTTCTTT
V gene: TRBV27; clone size: -; J gene: TRBJ1-1; D gene: -; CDR3 protein: CASSLDLRGNTEAFF; CDR3 DNA: TGTGCCAGCAGTTTAGACCTCCGGGGGAACACTGAAGCTTTCTTT
V gene: TRBV19; clone size: -; J gene: TRBJ2-3; D gene: TRBD1; CDR3 protein: CASTGQGFSADTQYF; CDR3 DNA: TGTGCCAGTACCGGACAGGGGTTTTCCGCAGATACGCAGTATTTT
V gene: TRBV29-1; clone size: once; J gene: TRBJ1-2; D gene: TRBD1; CDR3 protein: CSVGQIYGYTF; CDR3 DNA: TGCAGCGTGGGACAGATCTATGGCTACACCTTC
V gene: TRBV19; clone size: -; J gene: TRBJ1-2; D gene: TRBD1; CDR3 protein: CASSTRQGGGYTF; CDR3 DNA: TGTGCCAGTAGTACCCGACAGGGGGGTGGCTACACCTTC
V gene: TRBV19; clone size: -; J gene: TRBJ2-1; D gene: -; CDR3 protein: CASSTHSGFEQFF; CDR3 DNA: TGTGCCAGTAGTACCCATTCAGGGTTTGAGCAGTTCTTC
V gene: TRBV5-1; clone size: few; J gene: TRBJ2-7; D gene: TRBD1; CDR3 protein: CASSLKGQGSYEQYF; CDR3 DNA: TGCGCCAGCAGCTTGAAGGGACAGGGCTCCTACGAGCAGTACTTC
V gene: TRBV29-1; clone size: -; J gene: TRBJ1-2; D gene: -; CDR3 protein: CSVVGAEGYTF; CDR3 DNA: TGCAGCGTTGTCGGCGCGGAGGGCTACACCTTC
V gene: TRBV2; clone size: -; J gene: TRBJ2-2; D gene: TRBD2; CDR3 protein: CASMQRGATGELFF; CDR3 DNA: TGTGCCAGCATGCAGCGGGGGGCCACCGGGGAGCTGTTTTTT
V gene: TRBV4-1; clone size: -; J gene: TRBJ2-7; D gene: TRBD2; CDR3 protein: CASRPSGRSYEQYF; CDR3 DNA: TGCGCCAGCAGGCCTAGCGGGAGGTCCTACGAGCAGTACTTC
V gene: TRBV7-9; clone size: once; J gene: TRBJ1-3; D gene: -; CDR3 protein: CASSFSRDGNTIYF; CDR3 DNA: TGTGCCAGCAGCTTTTCCAGGGATGGAAACACCATATATTTT
V gene: TRBV10-2; clone size: -; J gene: TRBJ1-2; D gene: -; CDR3 protein: CASSGSSEPYGYTF; CDR3 DNA: TGCGCCAGCAGTGGATCCAGTGAACCCTATGGCTACACCTTC
V gene: TRBV6-2/TRBV6-3; clone size: -; J gene: TRBJ1-2; D gene: TRBD1; CDR3 protein: CASSSDRDLNYGYTF; CDR3 DNA: TGTGCCAGCAGTTCGGACAGGGACCTTAACTATGGCTACACCTTC
V gene: TRBV6-1; clone size: -; J gene: TRBJ2-1; D gene: TRBD1; CDR3 protein: CASSELAGGGNEQFF; CDR3 DNA: TGTGCCAGCAGTGAATTAGCAGGGGGCGGGAATGAGCAGTTCTTC
V gene: TRBV5-6; clone size: -; J gene: TRBJ1-2; D gene: -; CDR3 protein: CASSTRQLKDYGYTF; CDR3 DNA: TGTGCCAGCAGCACCCGACAGCTCAAGGACTATGGCTACACCTTC
V gene: TRBV2; clone size: once; J gene: TRBJ1-2; D gene: TRBD1; CDR3 protein: CASLTRTGGGRDGYTF; CDR3 DNA: TGTGCCAGCTTAACCCGGACAGGGGGAGGTCGGGATGGCTACACCTTC
V gene: TRBV7-2; clone size: -; J gene: TRBJ1-2; D gene: TRBD1; CDR3 protein: CASSLTRTGGSGYTF; CDR3 DNA: TGTGCCAGCAGCTTAACCCGGACAGGTGGTAGTGGCTACACCTTC
V gene: TRBV27; clone size: -; J gene: TRBJ1-1; D gene: TRBD1; CDR3 protein: CASSLGQGPNTEAFF; CDR3 DNA: TGTGCCAGCAGTTTGGGACAGGGGCCGAACACTGAAGCTTTCTTT
V gene: TRBV5-1; clone size: -; J gene: TRBJ1-3; D gene: -; CDR3 protein: CASRLDSPGNTIYF; CDR3 DNA: TGCGCCAGCAGACTTGACAGCCCTGGAAACACCATATATTTT
V gene: TRBV3-1/TRBV3-2; clone size: -; J gene: TRBJ1-2; D gene: -; CDR3 protein: CASSQVDSNYGYTF; CDR3 DNA: TGTGCCAGCAGCCAGGTTGACAGTAACTATGGCTACACCTTC
V gene: TRBV4-1; clone size: -; J gene: TRBJ1-6; D gene: -; CDR3 protein: CASGDRFSPLHF; CDR3 DNA: TGCGCCAGCGGAGACAGGTTTTCACCCCTCCACTTT
V gene: TRBV6-5; clone size: -; J gene: TRBJ1-2; D gene: -; CDR3 protein: CASSPTGGTDGYTF; CDR3 DNA: TGTGCCAGCAGCCCAACGGGGGGGACGGACGGCTACACCTTC
V gene: TRBV27; clone size: -; J gene: TRBJ2-1; D gene: -; CDR3 protein: CASSLVQGTYNEQFF; CDR3 DNA: TGTGCCAGCAGTTTAGTCCAGGGGACCTACAATGAGCAGTTCTTC
V gene: TRBV3-1/TRBV3-2; clone size: few; J gene: TRBJ1-1; D gene: -; CDR3 protein: CASRQTPPGPAFF; CDR3 DNA: TGTGCCAGCAGACAAACCCCACCAGGTCCAGCTTTCTTT
V gene: TRBV9; clone size: -; J gene: TRBJ1-1; D gene: -; CDR3 protein: CASSVGYLAVEAFF; CDR3 DNA: TGTGCCAGCAGCGTAGGATATTTGGCAGTTGAAGCTTTCTTT
V gene: TRBV4-3; clone size: -; J gene: TRBJ2-5; D gene: -; CDR3 protein: CASSQEPQAVGETQYF; CDR3 DNA: TGCGCCAGCAGCCAAGAGCCACAGGCGGTAGGGGAGACCCAGTACTTC
V gene: TRBV2; clone size: -; J gene: TRBJ1-2; D gene: TRBD1; CDR3 protein: CASRGDRGNYGYTF; CDR3 DNA: TGTGCCAGCAGGGGGGACAGGGGAAACTATGGCTACACCTTC
V gene: TRBV28; clone size: -; J gene: TRBJ2-1; D gene: TRBD1; CDR3 protein: CASSPPGQGYNEQFF; CDR3 DNA: TGTGCCAGCAGTCCCCCGGGACAGGGCTACAATGAGCAGTTCTTC
V gene: TRBV6-5; clone size: -; J gene: TRBJ1-1; D gene: TRBD1; CDR3 protein: CASTYIQGTEAFF; CDR3 DNA: TGTGCCAGCACTTATATACAGGGGACCGAAGCTTTCTTT
V gene: TRBV27; clone size: -; J gene: TRBJ1-5; D gene: -; CDR3 protein: CASSAVTGWGSNQPQHF; CDR3 DNA: TGTGCCAGCAGTGCCGTAACAGGGTGGGGGAGCAATCAGCCCCAGCATTTT
V gene: TRBV5-1; clone size: -; J gene: TRBJ1-1; D gene: -; CDR3 protein: CASSLGGNTEAFF; CDR3 DNA: TGCGCCAGCAGCTTGGGCGGGAACACTGAAGCTTTCTTT